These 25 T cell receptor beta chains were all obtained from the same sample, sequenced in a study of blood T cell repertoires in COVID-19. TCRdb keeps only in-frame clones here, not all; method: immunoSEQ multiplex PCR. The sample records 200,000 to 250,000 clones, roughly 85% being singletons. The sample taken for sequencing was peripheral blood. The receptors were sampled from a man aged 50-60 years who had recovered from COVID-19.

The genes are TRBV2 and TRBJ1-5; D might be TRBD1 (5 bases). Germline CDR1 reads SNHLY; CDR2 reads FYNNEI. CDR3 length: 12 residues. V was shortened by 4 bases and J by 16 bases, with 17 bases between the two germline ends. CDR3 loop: CASSGDSPQFHF. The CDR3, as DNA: TGTGCCAGCAGTGGAGACAGCCCCCAATTCCATTTT.

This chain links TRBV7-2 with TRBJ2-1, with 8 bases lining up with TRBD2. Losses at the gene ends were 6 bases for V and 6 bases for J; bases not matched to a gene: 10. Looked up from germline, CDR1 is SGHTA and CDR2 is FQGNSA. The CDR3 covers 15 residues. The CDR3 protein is CASRSGTRLVNEQFF. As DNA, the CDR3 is TGTGCCAGCAGGTCCGGGACTAGGCTGGTCAATGAGCAGTTCTTC.

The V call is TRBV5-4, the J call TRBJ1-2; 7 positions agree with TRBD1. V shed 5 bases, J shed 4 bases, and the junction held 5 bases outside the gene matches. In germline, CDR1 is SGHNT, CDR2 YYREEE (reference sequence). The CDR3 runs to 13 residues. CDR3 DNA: TGTGCCAGCAGAGAAGGGACAGCCTATGGCTACACCTTC. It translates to CASREGTAYGYTF.

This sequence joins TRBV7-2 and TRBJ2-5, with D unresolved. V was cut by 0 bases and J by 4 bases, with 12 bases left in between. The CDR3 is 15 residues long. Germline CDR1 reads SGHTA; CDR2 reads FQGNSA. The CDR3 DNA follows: TGTGCCAGCAGCTTAGCCACTTCCCGGGTAGAGACCCAGTACTTC. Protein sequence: CASSLATSRVETQYF.

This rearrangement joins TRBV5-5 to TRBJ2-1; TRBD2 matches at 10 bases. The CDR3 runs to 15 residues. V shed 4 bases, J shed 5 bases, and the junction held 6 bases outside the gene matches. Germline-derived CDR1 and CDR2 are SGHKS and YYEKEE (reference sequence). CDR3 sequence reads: CASSERTSGNNEQFF. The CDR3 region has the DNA TGTGCCAGCAGCGAGCGGACTAGCGGTAACAATGAGCAGTTCTTC.

The DNA of the CDR3 is TGTGCCAGTAATCGGGAATACTTGGACTATGGCTACACCTTC. This codes for CASNREYLDYGYTF. The genes are TRBV19 and TRBJ1-2; D is undetermined. This CDR3 is built from 14 residues. V lost 7 bases and J lost 3, with 15 bases in between. CDR1 and CDR2 from the germline V gene are LNHDA and SQIVND (reference sequence).

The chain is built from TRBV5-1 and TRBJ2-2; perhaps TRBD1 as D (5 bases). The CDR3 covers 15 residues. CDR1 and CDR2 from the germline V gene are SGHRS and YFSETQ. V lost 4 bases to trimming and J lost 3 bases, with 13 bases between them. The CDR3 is CASSRTILDTGELFF. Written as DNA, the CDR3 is TGCGCCAGCAGCCGGACAATCTTAGACACCGGGGAGCTGTTTTTT.

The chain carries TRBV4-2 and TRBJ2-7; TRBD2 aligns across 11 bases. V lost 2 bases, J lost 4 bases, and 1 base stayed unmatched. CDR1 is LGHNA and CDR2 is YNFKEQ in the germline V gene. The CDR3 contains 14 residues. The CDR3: CASSQTSGSYEQYF. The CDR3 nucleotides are TGTGCCAGCAGCCAAACTAGCGGGAGTTACGAGCAGTACTTC.

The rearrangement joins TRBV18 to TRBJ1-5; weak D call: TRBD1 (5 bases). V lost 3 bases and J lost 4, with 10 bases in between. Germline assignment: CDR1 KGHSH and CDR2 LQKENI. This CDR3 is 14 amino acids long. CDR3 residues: CASSPETENQPQHF. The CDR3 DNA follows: TGTGCCAGCTCACCCGAGACAGAAAATCAGCCCCAGCATTTT. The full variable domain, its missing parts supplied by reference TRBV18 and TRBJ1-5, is NAGVMQNPRHLVRRRGQEARLRCSPMKGHSHVYWYRQLPEEGLKFMVYLQKENIIDESGMPKERFSAEFPKEGPSILRIQQVVRGDSAAYFCASSPETENQPQHFGDGTRLSIL.

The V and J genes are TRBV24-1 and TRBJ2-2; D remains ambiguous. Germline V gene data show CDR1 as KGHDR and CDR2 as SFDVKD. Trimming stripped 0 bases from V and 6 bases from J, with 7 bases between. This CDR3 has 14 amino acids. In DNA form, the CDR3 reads TGTGCCACCAGTGATTTGGCGTCGTCCGGGGAGCTGTTTTTT. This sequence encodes CATSDLASSGELFF.

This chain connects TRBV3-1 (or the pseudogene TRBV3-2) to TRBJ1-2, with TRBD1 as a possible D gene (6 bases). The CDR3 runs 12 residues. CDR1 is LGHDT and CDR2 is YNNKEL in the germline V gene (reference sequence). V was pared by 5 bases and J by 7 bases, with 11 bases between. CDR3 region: CASSNWGLGYTF. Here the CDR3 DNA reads TGTGCCAGCAGCAACTGGGGGCTTGGCTACACCTTC.

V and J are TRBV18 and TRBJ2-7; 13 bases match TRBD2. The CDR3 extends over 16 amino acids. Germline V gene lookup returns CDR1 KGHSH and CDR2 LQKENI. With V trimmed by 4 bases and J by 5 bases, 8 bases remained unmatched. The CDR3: CASSLRTSGSSDEQYF. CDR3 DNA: TGTGCCAGCTCACTCCGGACTAGCGGGAGTAGCGACGAGCAGTACTTC.

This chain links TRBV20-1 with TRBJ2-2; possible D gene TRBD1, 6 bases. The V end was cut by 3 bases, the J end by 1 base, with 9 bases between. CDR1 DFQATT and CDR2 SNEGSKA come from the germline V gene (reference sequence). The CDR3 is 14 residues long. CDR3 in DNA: TGCAGTGCTAGTTGGGGACAGAACACCGGGGAGCTGTTTTTT. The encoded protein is CSASWGQNTGELFF.

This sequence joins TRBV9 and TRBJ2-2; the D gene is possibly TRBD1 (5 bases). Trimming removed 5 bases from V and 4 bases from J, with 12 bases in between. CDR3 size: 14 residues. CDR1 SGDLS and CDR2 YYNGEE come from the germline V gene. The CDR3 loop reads CASRTAQGTGELFF. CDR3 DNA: TGTGCCAGCAGGACAGCTCAGGGCACCGGGGAGCTGTTTTTT.

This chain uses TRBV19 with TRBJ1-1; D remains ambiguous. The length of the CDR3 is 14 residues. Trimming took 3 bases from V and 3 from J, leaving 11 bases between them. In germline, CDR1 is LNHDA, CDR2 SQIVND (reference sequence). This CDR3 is CASSISGSYTEAFF. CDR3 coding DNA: TGTGCCAGTAGTATTTCCGGGTCTTACACTGAAGCTTTCTTT.

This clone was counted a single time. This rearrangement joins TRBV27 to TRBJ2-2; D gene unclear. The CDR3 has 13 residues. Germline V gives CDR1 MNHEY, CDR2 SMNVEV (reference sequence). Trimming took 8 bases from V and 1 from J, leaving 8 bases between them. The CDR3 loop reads CASGTMNTGELFF. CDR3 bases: TGTGCCAGCGGTACTATGAACACCGGGGAGCTGTTTTTT.

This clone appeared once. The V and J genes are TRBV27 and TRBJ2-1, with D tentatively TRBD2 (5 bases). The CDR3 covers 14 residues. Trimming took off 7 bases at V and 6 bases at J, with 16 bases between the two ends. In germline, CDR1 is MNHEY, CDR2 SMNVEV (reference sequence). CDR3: CASTDVPRGNEQFF. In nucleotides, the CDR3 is TGTGCCAGCACCGACGTTCCCCGGGGCAATGAGCAGTTCTTC.

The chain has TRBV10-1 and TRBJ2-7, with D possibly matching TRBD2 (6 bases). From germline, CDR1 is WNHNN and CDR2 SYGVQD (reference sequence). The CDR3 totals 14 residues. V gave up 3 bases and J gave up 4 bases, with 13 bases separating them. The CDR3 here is CASSESGTGYEQYF. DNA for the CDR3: TGCGCCAGCAGTGAATCCGGGACTGGTTACGAGCAGTACTTC.

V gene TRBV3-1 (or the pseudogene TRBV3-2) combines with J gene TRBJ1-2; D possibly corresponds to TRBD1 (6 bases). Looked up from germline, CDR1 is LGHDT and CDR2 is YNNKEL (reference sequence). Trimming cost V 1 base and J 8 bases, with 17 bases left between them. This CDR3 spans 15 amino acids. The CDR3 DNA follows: TGTGCCAGCAGCCAAGTGCACAGGGCTCTAGGAGGCTACACCTTC. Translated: CASSQVHRALGGYTF.

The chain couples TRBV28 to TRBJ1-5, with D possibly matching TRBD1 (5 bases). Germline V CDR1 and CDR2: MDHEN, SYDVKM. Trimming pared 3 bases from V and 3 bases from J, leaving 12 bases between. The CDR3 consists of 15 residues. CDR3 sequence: CASSFRGAYNQPQHF. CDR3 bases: TGTGCCAGCAGTTTTAGGGGTGCCTACAATCAGCCCCAGCATTTT.

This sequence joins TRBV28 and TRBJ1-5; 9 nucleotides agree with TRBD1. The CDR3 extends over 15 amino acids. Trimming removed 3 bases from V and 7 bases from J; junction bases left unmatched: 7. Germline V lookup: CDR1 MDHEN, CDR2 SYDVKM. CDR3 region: CASSLGTGLTQPQHF. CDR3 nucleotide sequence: TGTGCCAGCAGTTTGGGGACAGGGTTAACACAGCCCCAGCATTTT.

The CDR3 bases are TGTGCCAGCAGCTGGGACAGGGGCCACGAGCAGTACTTC. It translates to CASSWDRGHEQYF. The chain recombines TRBV5-4 with TRBJ2-7, with TRBD1 matching 10 bases. Germline V gives CDR1 SGHNT, CDR2 YYREEE (reference sequence). The CDR3 totals 13 residues. V lost 3 bases and J lost 5; bases outside the gene matches: 2.

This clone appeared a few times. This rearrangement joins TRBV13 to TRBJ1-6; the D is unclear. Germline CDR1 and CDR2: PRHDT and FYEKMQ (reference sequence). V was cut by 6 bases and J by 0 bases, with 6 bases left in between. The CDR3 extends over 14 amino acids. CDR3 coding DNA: TGTGCCAGCAGGGTGAGCTCCTATAATTCACCCCTCCACTTT. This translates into CASRVSSYNSPLHF.

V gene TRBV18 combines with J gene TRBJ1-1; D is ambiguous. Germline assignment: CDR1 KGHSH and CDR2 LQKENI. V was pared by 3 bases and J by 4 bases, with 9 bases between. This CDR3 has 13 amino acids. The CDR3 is CASSPPSVTEAFF. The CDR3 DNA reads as TGTGCCAGCTCACCTCCTAGTGTCACTGAAGCTTTCTTT. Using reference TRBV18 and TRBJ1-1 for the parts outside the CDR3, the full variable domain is NAGVMQNPRHLVRRRGQEARLRCSPMKGHSHVYWYRQLPEEGLKFMVYLQKENIIDESGMPKERFSAEFPKEGPSILRIQQVVRGDSAAYFCASSPPSVTEAFFGQGTRLTVV.

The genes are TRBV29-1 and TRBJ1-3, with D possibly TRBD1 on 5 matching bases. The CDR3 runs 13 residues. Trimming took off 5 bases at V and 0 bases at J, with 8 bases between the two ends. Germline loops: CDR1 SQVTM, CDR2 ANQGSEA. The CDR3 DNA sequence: TGCAGCGTTCAACAGGTCTCTGGAAACACCATATATTTT. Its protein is CSVQQVSGNTIYF.